One and the same sample provided the 19 T cell receptor beta chains below, sequenced in a study of T cells in narcolepsy. Only in-frame clones appear in the TCRdb table, and some are missing; sequencing was by immunoSEQ multiplex PCR. The sample carries roughly 24,000 clones, roughly 77% recorded once. Sequencing was carried out using memory (CD45RA-) CD4+ T cells from blood. These receptors came from a human donor in good health.

This chain uses TRBV5-1 with TRBJ2-5; 7 bases are a match to TRBD2. Germline V lookup: CDR1 SGHRS, CDR2 YFSETQ. The CDR3 has 16 amino acids. The ends lost 4 bases at V and 4 bases at J; junction bases unmatched: 13. This CDR3 reads CASSPPTAGLLETQYF. The DNA of the CDR3 is TGCGCCAGCAGCCCTCCTACAGCGGGATTGCTAGAGACCCAGTACTTC.

This chain uses TRBV7-2 with TRBJ2-2; TRBD2 matches at 10 bases. Trimming at V came to 5 bases and at J to 5 bases, leaving 14 bases not matched to a gene. Germline V gives CDR1 SGHTA, CDR2 FQGNSA. The CDR3 consists of 18 residues. This CDR3 reads CASSPMGTSVVGTGELFF. In nucleotides, the CDR3 is TGTGCCAGCAGCCCTATGGGGACTAGCGTAGTGGGAACCGGGGAGCTGTTTTTT. The full variable domain, its missing parts supplied by reference TRBV7-2 and TRBJ2-2, is GAGVSQSPSNKVTEKGKDVELRCDPISGHTALYWYRQSLGQGLEFLIYFQGNSAPDKSGLPSDRFSAERTGGSVSTLTIQRTQQEDSAVYLCASSPMGTSVVGTGELFFGEGSRLTVL.

This clone has only one observation. The chain links TRBV7-8 to TRBJ2-3; the D gene is possibly TRBD2 (6 bases). This CDR3 has 11 amino acids. From germline, CDR1 is SGHVS and CDR2 FQNEAQ. Trimming removed 10 bases at V and 1 base at J, with 6 bases between. As DNA, the CDR3 is TGTGCCACGGGGGGCACAGATACGCAGTATTTT. Amino acids: CATGGTDTQYF.

This clone has only a few counts. The chain carries TRBV27 and TRBJ2-7; D call uncertain. V dropped 5 bases and J dropped 1 base, with 12 bases sitting between them. There are 14 residues in the CDR3. The germline V gene encodes CDR1 MNHEY and CDR2 SMNVEV (reference sequence). The CDR3 DNA follows: TGTGCCAGCAGTCCCCGTAGGAATTCCTACGAGCAGTACTTC. Protein sequence: CASSPRRNSYEQYF.

The chain couples TRBV27 to TRBJ2-4; 8 nucleotides align to TRBD1. Germline-derived CDR1 and CDR2 are MNHEY and SMNVEV (reference sequence). This CDR3 region has 15 residues. The V and J ends lost 3 bases and 7 bases, in that order; junction bases with no gene match: 8. The CDR3: CASSFSGQGRNIQYF. The CDR3 nucleotides read TGTGCCAGCAGTTTTAGCGGACAGGGTCGCAACATTCAGTACTTC.

This chain joins TRBV5-1 and TRBJ2-2; TRBD2 agrees at 8 bases. The CDR3 sequence is 15 residues long. Trimming took 6 bases from V and 1 from J; bases not matched to a gene: 5. Germline-derived CDR1 and CDR2 are SGHRS and YFSETQ. CDR3 region: CASTSGQGNTGELFF. The DNA of the CDR3 is TGCGCCAGCACTAGCGGGCAGGGGAACACCGGGGAGCTGTTTTTT. Variable domain in full (rest from reference TRBV5-1 and TRBJ2-2): KAGVTQTPRYLIKTRGQQVTLSCSPISGHRSVSWYQQTPGQGLQFLFEYFSETQRNKGNFPGRFSGRQFSNSRSEMNVSTLELGDSALYLCASTSGQGNTGELFFGEGSRLTVL.

V usage is TRBV2 and J usage is TRBJ2-7, with a tentative D call TRBD1 (6 bases). Germline V gives CDR1 SNHLY, CDR2 FYNNEI. Trimming took 6 bases from V and 8 from J, leaving 14 bases between them. The CDR3 has 12 residues. The CDR3 reads CASSDPGEQQYF. CDR3 coding DNA: TGTGCCAGCAGCGATCCAGGGGAGCAGCAGTACTTC.

The rearrangement joins TRBV6-6 to TRBJ2-7; TRBD2 aligns across 10 bases. Per the germline V gene, CDR1 is MNHNY and CDR2 is SVGAGI (reference sequence). This CDR3 contains 15 residues. J was trimmed by 4 bases and V by 9 bases; bases with no gene match: 12. CDR3 loop: CASRVPGTSAYEQYF. CDR3 in DNA: TGTGCCAGTAGGGTCCCTGGGACTAGCGCATACGAGCAGTACTTC.

This chain connects TRBV6-1 to TRBJ2-1; 11 bases map to TRBD2. J was trimmed by 12 bases and V by 0 bases; bases with no gene match: 13. Germline values: CDR1 MNHNS, CDR2 SASEGT. This CDR3 has 17 residues. The DNA for the CDR3 is TGTGCCAGCAGTGAAGCGCGGTCTAGCGGGGGGCGAGTAGTGCAGTTCTTC. Its protein is CASSEARSSGGRVVQFF.

This clone was picked up one time. The CDR3 here is CATSPGGSRDGYTF. CDR3 coding DNA: TGTGCCACCAGCCCCGGGGGCAGCAGGGATGGCTACACCTTC. The chain carries TRBV15 and TRBJ1-2; tentative D call: TRBD1 (6 bases). This CDR3 has 14 residues. V was shortened by 5 bases and J by 6 bases, with 16 bases between the two germline ends. Germline V gene lookup returns CDR1 LNHNV and CDR2 YYDKDF (reference sequence).

The gene calls are TRBV5-8 and TRBJ2-7, with 10 nucleotides matching TRBD1. Germline CDR1 and CDR2: SGHTS and YDEGEE. V lost 4 bases, J lost 2 bases, and 6 bases stayed unmatched. This CDR3 is 15 amino acids long. This CDR3 reads CASSRSGQGPYEQYF. Written as DNA, the CDR3 is TGTGCCAGCAGCCGATCGGGACAGGGGCCCTACGAGCAGTACTTC.

The chain uses TRBV19 and TRBJ1-1; maybe TRBD1 (5 bases). This CDR3 is 13 amino acids long. V was pared by 4 bases and J by 11 bases, with 17 bases between. Per the germline V gene, CDR1 is LNHDA and CDR2 is SQIVND (reference sequence). The CDR3 protein is CASSNAGFSVAFF. The CDR3 DNA sequence: TGTGCCAGTAGTAACGCAGGGTTCTCGGTCGCTTTCTTT.

In this sample, this clone turned up a few times. V gene TRBV28 combines with J gene TRBJ2-2, with 8 bases fitting TRBD1. Looked up from germline, CDR1 is MDHEN and CDR2 is SYDVKM. The ends lost 6 bases at V and 4 bases at J; junction bases unmatched: 16. This CDR3 has 18 amino acids. Written as DNA, the CDR3 is TGTGCCAGCAGACCGGGACAGGCTGAAAAGGCTCCCACCGGGGAGCTGTTTTTT. The encoded protein is CASRPGQAEKAPTGELFF. The whole variable domain, filled in from reference TRBV28 and TRBJ2-2, reads DVKVTQSSRYLVKRTGEKVFLECVQDMDHENMFWYRQDPGLGLRLIYFSYDVKMKEKGDIPEGYSVSREKKERFSLILESASTNQTSMYLCASRPGQAEKAPTGELFFGEGSRLTVL.

V usage is TRBV27 and J usage is TRBJ1-1; D is possibly TRBD1 (5 bases). Looked up from germline, CDR1 is MNHEY and CDR2 is SMNVEV (reference sequence). This CDR3 has 15 residues. With 8 bases removed from V and 6 bases from J, the gap between germline ends came to 22 bases. DNA of the CDR3: TGTGCCAGCCGCCCCTTTCTCGAGGGGCAGGCTGAAGCTTTCTTT. Translation: CASRPFLEGQAEAFF.

The chain couples TRBV29-1 to TRBJ2-7, with D perhaps assigned TRBD1 or TRBD2 (5 bases each). The length of the CDR3 is 13 residues. Between the trimmed V and J ends, which lost 4 bases and 5 bases, there was a span of 15 bases. CDR1 and CDR2 from the germline V gene are SQVTM and ANQGSEA. The chain's CDR3 is CSVAGTAPDEQYF. DNA of the CDR3: TGCAGCGTTGCCGGGACGGCTCCCGACGAGCAGTACTTC.

The chain uses TRBV2 and TRBJ1-2; D is possibly TRBD1 (6 bases). Trimming took 5 bases from V and 6 from J, leaving 16 bases between them. CDR3 length: 14 residues. The V gene's germline CDR1 is SNHLY and CDR2 FYNNEI. The CDR3 loop is CASSKRGESDGYTF. In DNA, the CDR3 is TGTGCCAGCAGTAAAAGGGGGGAAAGCGATGGCTACACCTTC.

The J gene is TRBJ2-5, the V gene TRBV10-3, with D perhaps TRBD1 or TRBD2 (5 bases each). In germline, CDR1 is ENHRY, CDR2 SYGVKD. The germline V and J ends were trimmed by 6 bases and 2 bases, with 13 bases remaining between them. The CDR3 covers 14 residues. The chain's CDR3 is CAIRGPGPQETQYF. CDR3 sequence (DNA): TGTGCCATCAGGGGACCGGGACCACAAGAGACCCAGTACTTC.

In nucleotides, the CDR3 is TGTGCCAGCAGTTTCGACAGGGCCTCGGGCAATCAGCCCCAGCATTTT. Its protein product is CASSFDRASGNQPQHF. J is TRBJ1-5 and V is TRBV27; TRBD1 agrees at 7 bases. This CDR3 is 16 amino acids long. Germline V gives CDR1 MNHEY, CDR2 SMNVEV (reference sequence). Trimming removed 3 bases from V and 2 bases from J; junction bases left unmatched: 7.

The V and J genes are TRBV29-1 and TRBJ2-3; TRBD2 matches at 10 bases. V lost 5 bases, J lost 2 bases, and 4 bases stayed unmatched. CDR1 SQVTM and CDR2 ANQGSEA come from the germline V gene. This CDR3 has 14 residues. The CDR3 DNA sequence: TGCAGCGTTACTAGCGGGACTAACACAGATACGCAGTATTTT. Translating it yields CSVTSGTNTDTQYF.